The entry below gives a single T cell receptor beta chain sequence along with its context. The source of the sample is a study of cytomegalovirus exposure and HLA in healthy donors. With V trimmed by 0 bases and J by 4 bases, 5 bases remained unmatched. The CDR3 consists of 16 residues. Germline CDR1 SGDLS, CDR2 YYNGEE. PCR used 60 Vbeta primers and 13 Jbeta primers. Sequencing was performed with immunoSEQ multiplex PCR; in TCRdb, only in-frame clones are kept and a portion is missing. The data contain about 150,000 clones, around 79% of them singletons. Sequencing was carried out using PBMCs. The gene calls are TRBV9 and TRBJ2-7, with TRBD2 identical over 12 bases. The origin of this receptor is a young man in good health and CMV-seropositive. DNA of the CDR3: TGTGCCAGCAGCGTAGCGGCTAGCGGGGGGGTTTACGAGCAGTACTTC. Protein sequence: CASSVAASGGVYEQYF.